These T cell receptor beta chains were read from a single sample in a study of shared clonotypes between healthy human individuals. The table came from immunoSEQ multiplex PCR; TCRdb's copy has only in-frame clones and leaves some out. The data contain about 1 million clones, approximately 76% of them singletons. Sequencing was done on a sample of memory CD4+ T cells sorted from blood. All receptors derive from a man aged 18 to 30 in good health. Each CDR3 is given with its conserved first and last residue. D genes are given only for firm matches. Rows give clone size only sometimes, using once, few, many, or a class for an expanded clone.

TRBJ2-5,TRBD2,TRBV4-1,19,-,TGCGCCAGCAGCCAGGCAGGGACTAGCGGGGGGCCGAGCCAAGAGACCCAGTACTTC,CASSQAGTSGGPSQETQYF
TRBJ1-1,-,TRBV9,13,few,TGTGCCAGCAGCTCAGGCTTGAACACTGAAGCTTTCTTT,CASSSGLNTEAFF
TRBJ2-7,-,TRBV10-1,13,-,TGCGCCAGCAGTGAGTCGGTGGGGGAAAAGGTTTTCTTC,CASSESVGEKVFF
TRBJ1-6,TRBD1,TRBV5-4,14,many,TGTGCCAGCAGCTTGGACAGGGGGAACTCACCCCTCCACTTT,CASSLDRGNSPLHF
TRBJ2-7,TRBD2,TRBV7-2,16,-,TGTGCCAGCAGCGTACTGGGGGGGAGCCCCTCCTACGAGCAGTACTTC,CASSVLGGSPSYEQYF
TRBJ2-2,TRBD2,TRBV4-2,18,-,TGTGCCAGCAGCCAAGTTTCTCCTACTAGCGGGGGCACCGGGGAGCTGTTTTTT,CASSQVSPTSGGTGELFF
TRBJ1-6,-,TRBV9,16,-,TGTGCCAGCAGCCTGCGGGAGGCCACCTATAATTCACCCCTCCACTTT,CASSLREATYNSPLHF
TRBJ1-1,-,TRBV5-1,14,few,TGCGCCAGCAGCTCGATCCTTTCACAGGGTTCGGCTTTCTTT,CASSSILSQGSAFF
TRBJ2-7,TRBD1,TRBV7-2,16,-,TGTGCCAGCAGCTCGCTCCCGACAGGGAGCTCCTACGAGCAGTACTTC,CASSSLPTGSSYEQYF
TRBJ2-7,TRBD2,TRBV7-2,17,-,TGTGCCAGCAGCCAAGTCGCTAGCGGGAGATTCTCCTACGAGCAGTACTTC,CASSQVASGRFSYEQYF
TRBJ1-4,-,TRBV7-2,13,-,TGTGCCAGCAGCTTAGGAGCTAATGAAAAACTGTTTTTT,CASSLGANEKLFF
TRBJ2-5,-,TRBV7-9,12,-,TGTGCCAGCAGCTTTGGCTTTGGGACCCAGTACTTC,CASSFGFGTQYF
TRBJ2-7,-,TRBV7-2,15,-,TGTGCCAGCAGACGTTCGCTACAGGGAAACTACGAGCAGTACTTC,CASRRSLQGNYEQYF
TRBJ1-4,-,TRBV5-1,16,-,TGCGCCAGCAGCCTGGGACCGGGGGGGACTAATGAAAAACTGTTTTTT,CASSLGPGGTNEKLFF
TRBJ2-2,-,TRBV11-2,15,-,TGTGCCAGCAGCTTGGGTGCCGGGTTCACCGGGGAGCTGTTTTTT,CASSLGAGFTGELFF
TRBJ2-7,-,TRBV5-1,15,-,TGCGCCAGCAGCTTGGTTGGATCGGTGGAGGGGGAGCAGTACTTC,CASSLVGSVEGEQYF
TRBJ1-4,-,TRBV5-1,15,many,TGCGCCAGCAGCCCAGACAGTGCAACTAATGAAAAACTGTTTTTT,CASSPDSATNEKLFF
TRBJ2-6,-,TRBV19,15,few,TGTGCCAGTAGTATGGACCCCACTGGGGCCAACGTCCTGACTTTC,CASSMDPTGANVLTF
TRBJ2-7,TRBD2,TRBV5-5,16,-,TGCGCCAGCAGCCAAGTAGGTACTAGCGGCGGTTACGAGCAGTACTTC,CASSQVGTSGGYEQYF
TRBJ1-3,-,TRBV30,12,-,TGTGCCTGGACTCCCTCTGGAAACACCATATATTTT,CAWTPSGNTIYF
TRBJ1-5,-,TRBV28,17,-,TGTGCCACCAACCGCCGGGGGGGGACAAGGGATGGTCAGCCCCAGCATTTT,CATNRRGGTRDGQPQHF
TRBJ2-3,-,TRBV4-1,17,-,TGCGCCAGCAGCCAAGATTTTGTCGGGGGTTGGGGAGATACGCAGTATTTT,CASSQDFVGGWGDTQYF
TRBJ2-7,TRBD2,TRBV7-9,16,-,TGTGCCAGCAGCGATAGCTCGACTAGCGGTATTTACGAGCAGTACTTC,CASSDSSTSGIYEQYF
TRBJ1-2,-,TRBV11-2,15,-,TGTGCCAGCAGCCGAATAACAGGACCGAACTATGGCTACACCTTC,CASSRITGPNYGYTF
TRBJ2-5,-,TRBV30,13,-,TGTGCCTGGAGTACCGGACCCCAAAATACCCAGTACTTC,CAWSTGPQNTQYF
TRBJ2-5,-,TRBV2,13,-,TGTGCCAGCAGTGGGGAGGGGGCAGAGACCCAGTACTTC,CASSGEGAETQYF
TRBJ2-1,-,TRBV5-6,14,-,TGTGCCAGCAGCTTGAGGCTAGCTGAGCGAGAGCAGTTCTTC,CASSLRLAEREQFF
TRBJ2-5,TRBD1,TRBV15,15,-,TGTGCCACCAGCAGAGGGGACAGCCTCCAAGAGACCCAGTACTTC,CATSRGDSLQETQYF
TRBJ1-1,-,TRBV10-3,12,-,TGTGCCATCAGTGGCATCGGAACTGAAGCTTTCTTT,CAISGIGTEAFF
TRBJ1-3,-,TRBV7-9,15,-,TGTGCCAGCAGCTTAAACGGGGCGCCTGGAAACACCATATATTTT,CASSLNGAPGNTIYF
TRBJ1-3,TRBD1,TRBV7-6,15,-,TGTGCCAGCAGCTTAAATCGGGACAGGGGAAACACCATATATTTT,CASSLNRDRGNTIYF
TRBJ2-4,-,TRBV27,14,-,TGTGCCAGCAGTTTAGGGAGAGCCAAAAACATTCAGTACTTC,CASSLGRAKNIQYF
TRBJ2-3,-,TRBV30,12,-,TGTGCCTGGAGTGCGTTCACAGATACGCAGTATTTT,CAWSAFTDTQYF
TRBJ1-3,-,TRBV5-4,12,many,TGTGCCAGCAGCTTGGACGGAAACACCATATATTTT,CASSLDGNTIYF
TRBJ2-5,TRBD2,TRBV28,15,-,TGTGCCAGCAGCCTCACTAGCGGGGCGGGAGAGACCCAGTACTTC,CASSLTSGAGETQYF
TRBJ2-3,-,TRBV25-1,13,few,TGTGCCAGCAGTGAATCAGGGTTAAATACGCAGTATTTT,CASSESGLNTQYF
TRBJ2-7,TRBD2,TRBV2,12,-,TGTGCCGGGACTAGCGGACCCTACGAGCAGTACTTC,CAGTSGPYEQYF
TRBJ2-1,TRBD2,TRBV10-2,14,-,TGCGCCAGCAGGCTAGCGGGGGGTTACAATGAGCAGTTCTTC,CASRLAGGYNEQFF
TRBJ1-2,-,TRBV18,14,-,TGTGCCAGCTCACCGGGGCAGGGATTGGATGGCTACACCTTC,CASSPGQGLDGYTF
TRBJ1-6,TRBD1,TRBV2,17,-,TGTGCCAGCAGTCGATTACCAGGGGGCGCGGGGAATTCACCCCTCCACTTT,CASSRLPGGAGNSPLHF
TRBJ2-7,-,TRBV7-9,14,-,TGTGCCAGCAGCTTAGTGGGCAGCTCCTACGAGCAGTACTTC,CASSLVGSSYEQYF
TRBJ1-1,TRBD1,TRBV15,15,-,TGTGCCACCAGCAGAGCAGGGGGCGGCTACACTGAAGCTTTCTTT,CATSRAGGGYTEAFF
TRBJ2-7,TRBD2,TRBV30,14,-,TGTGCCTACTCCACCGGGACTAGCCTCAACGAGCAGTACTTC,CAYSTGTSLNEQYF
TRBJ2-7,-,TRBV2,11,-,TGTGCCAGCAGCCTGAATCGCGAGCAGTACTTC,CASSLNREQYF
TRBJ2-7,-,TRBV4-2,15,-,TGTGCCAGCAGCCAAGAGCGGGGAGGCGCCTACGAGCAGTACTTC,CASSQERGGAYEQYF
TRBJ2-3,TRBD2,TRBV9,16,-,TGTGCCAGCAGCATTGGGACTAGCGGTGCTACAGATACGCAGTATTTT,CASSIGTSGATDTQYF
TRBJ2-5,-,TRBV7-6,12,-,TGTGCCAGCACCGATTTGGGGGAGACCCAGTACTTC,CASTDLGETQYF
TRBJ1-2,-,TRBV9,14,-,TGTGCCAGCAGCGTAGGGGATGCTCGCTATGGCTACACCTTC,CASSVGDARYGYTF
TRBJ1-1,-,TRBV29-1,13,-,TGCAGCGTTCTGGGCAGGTTGACCCCTGAAGCTTTCTTT,CSVLGRLTPEAFF
TRBJ2-4,TRBD1,TRBV5-1,14,-,TGCGCCAGCGCCTCACAGGGGTATGGAAACATTCAGTACTTC,CASASQGYGNIQYF
TRBJ1-2,-,TRBV30,12,-,TGTGCCTGGGTTGACAGGTGGTATGGCTACACCTTC,CAWVDRWYGYTF
TRBJ2-5,TRBD2,TRBV7-9,15,-,TGTGCCAGCAGCCCTTTAGCGGGAGCGGGAGAGACCCAGTACTTC,CASSPLAGAGETQYF
TRBJ2-1,TRBD2,TRBV6-1,14,-,TGTGCCAGTCGGACTAGCGGGTCCGACAATGAGCAGTTCTTC,CASRTSGSDNEQFF
TRBJ2-1,-,TRBV18,13,-,TGTGCCAGCTCACCTGACACTCGGAATGAGCAGTTCTTC,CASSPDTRNEQFF
TRBJ1-5,TRBD1,TRBV6-1,16,-,TGTGCCAGCAGTGAAGCGGGAAACAGGGGGGATCAGCCCCAGCATTTT,CASSEAGNRGDQPQHF
TRBJ1-4,-,TRBV11-1,16,-,TGTGCCAGCAGCCCGCCGGGAACGGGTCTGGGTGAAAAACTGTTTTTT,CASSPPGTGLGEKLFF